One and the same sample provided the 15 T cell receptor beta chains below, sequenced in a study of T cells in Graves' hyperthyroidism and ophthalmopathy. Amplification of TCR beta CDR3 regions was performed using RNA transcripts as template. The HTBI primer set served for first-round RT-PCR of the TCR CDR3. TCRdb called the multiplex PCR reads again in MiXCR, with one record for every CDR3 protein. The sample records approximately 590,000 distinct CDR3 sequences, 15% to 18% being singletons. The sample consisted of blood. The receptors derive from a woman in her 30s with Graves' hyperthyroidism.

The V and J genes are TRBV30 and TRBJ2-1; a weak D match, TRBD2 (5 bases). With 1 base removed from V and 7 bases from J, the gap between germline ends came to 14 bases. Per germline, CDR1 GTSNPN and CDR2 SVGIG (reference sequence). CDR3 length: 14 residues. Written as DNA, the CDR3 is TGTGCCTGGAGTGGAGGAGACGGGGAAAATGAGCAGTTCTTC. It codes for CAWSGGDGENEQFF.

The rearrangement links TRBV3-1 to TRBJ2-4, with TRBD1 matching over 9 bases. Per the germline V gene, CDR1 is LGHDT and CDR2 is YNNKEL (reference sequence). The CDR3 is 18 residues long. V lost 4 bases and J lost 3; bases outside the gene matches: 13. CDR3 residues: CASSPDRGRGIGKNIQYF. For the CDR3, the DNA is TGTGCCAGCAGCCCCGACAGGGGGAGGGGGATCGGCAAAAACATTCAGTACTTC.

This clonotype was counted many times. J is TRBJ2-7 and V is TRBV12-5, with D possibly matching TRBD2 (7 bases). Germline V gives CDR1 LGHNT, CDR2 FRNRAP. The V gene lost 6 bases and the J gene lost 5 bases, with 14 bases spanning the gap. This CDR3 has 13 amino acids. As DNA, the CDR3 is TGTGCTAGTGGAGGGGGGGCCTACCACGAGCAGTACTTC. The encoded protein is CASGGGAYHEQYF. Complete variable domain (other parts from reference TRBV12-5 and TRBJ2-7): DARVTQTPRHKVTEMGQEVTMRCQPILGHNTVFWYRQTMMQGLELLAYFRNRAPLDDSGMPKDRFSAEMPDATLATLKIQPSEPRDSAVYFCASGGGAYHEQYFGPGTRLTVT.

The genes are TRBV5-1 and TRBJ2-4; 8 bases fit TRBD2. The CDR3 spans 17 residues. Trimming cost V 4 bases and J 0 bases; bases outside gene matches: 9. Germline values: CDR1 SGHRS, CDR2 YFSETQ. The chain's CDR3 is CASSPRTSGLAKNIQYF. For the CDR3, the DNA is TGCGCCAGCAGCCCTCGTACTAGCGGACTAGCCAAAAACATTCAGTACTTC.

V and J are TRBV10-3 and TRBJ2-6; 7 bases are shared with TRBD1. The CDR3 covers 15 residues. Germline assignment: CDR1 ENHRY and CDR2 SYGVKD. V lost 4 bases to trimming and J lost 1 base; unmatched junction nucleotides: 1. CDR3 bases: TGTGCCATCAGTGCAGGGGGATCTGGGGCCAACGTCCTGACTTTC. This encodes CAISAGGSGANVLTF.

This clonotype was observed many times. The gene calls are TRBV7-2 and TRBJ2-3; 7 positions agree with TRBD1. Trimming took 5 bases from V and 5 from J; bases not matched to a gene: 4. The CDR3 runs to 13 residues. Germline-derived CDR1 and CDR2 are SGHTA and FQGNSA. The CDR3 nucleotides are TGTGCCAGCAGCCTACGACAGGGAGATACGCAGTATTTT. As protein: CASSLRQGDTQYF.

The genes are TRBV19 and TRBJ2-3; D is unclear. This CDR3 has 14 residues. From germline, CDR1 is LNHDA and CDR2 SQIVND (reference sequence). The ends were cut back, 6 bases at V and 4 bases at J, with 14 bases in the middle. The CDR3 DNA is TGTGCCAGTAGAAGAGCTGGGGTCCCAGATACGCAGTATTTT. Translating gives CASRRAGVPDTQYF.

This clonotype was counted a few times. In DNA form, the CDR3 reads TGTGCCAGCAGCCAAGAATCAAGGCGCTACGAGCAGTACTTC. It translates to CASSQESRRYEQYF. The gene calls are TRBV3-1 and TRBJ2-7; no clear D gene. The CDR3 is made up of 14 amino acids. V was shortened by 0 bases and J by 3 bases, with 9 bases between the two germline ends. CDR1 LGHDT and CDR2 YNNKEL come from the germline V gene (reference sequence).

DNA of the CDR3: TGTGCCAGTAGGGTAACGGGAGGGCCGAGTGAGCAGTTCTTC. This gives the protein CASRVTGGPSEQFF. The chain uses TRBV19 and TRBJ2-1; TRBD2 agrees at 8 bases. V shed 6 bases, J shed 9 bases, and the junction held 10 bases outside the gene matches. This CDR3 region has 14 residues. Germline V gene sequence: CDR1 LNHDA, CDR2 SQIVND (reference sequence). Looking up the rest from reference TRBV19 and TRBJ2-1 gives the full variable domain: DGGITQSPKYLFRKEGQNVTLSCEQNLNHDAMYWYRQDPGQGLRLIYYSQIVNDFQKGDIAEGYSVSREKKESFPLTVTSAQKNPTAFYLCASRVTGGPSEQFFGPGTRLTVL.

This clonotype was seen repeatedly, ten times or more. The V call is TRBV7-9, the J call TRBJ2-3; 8 nucleotides align to TRBD2. This CDR3 is built from 17 residues. The V segment lost 5 bases and the J segment 2 bases; nucleotides outside the gene matches: 12. Per the germline V gene, CDR1 is SEHNR and CDR2 is FQNEAQ (reference sequence). CDR3 loop: CASSQAVAGGYTDTQYF. CDR3 bases: TGTGCCAGCAGCCAAGCCGTGGCGGGAGGATACACAGATACGCAGTATTTT.

Ten or more counts support this clonotype. The chain couples TRBV7-8 to TRBJ2-2; D is unresolved. CDR3 size: 13 residues. V was trimmed by 2 bases and J by 6 bases, leaving 7 bases between them. CDR1 and CDR2 (germline): SGHVS, FQNEAQ. In DNA form, the CDR3 reads TGTGCCAGCAGCTTATCCGGGCCCGGGGAGCTGTTTTTT. It translates to CASSLSGPGELFF.

This clonotype was observed a handful of times. The J gene is TRBJ1-6, the V gene TRBV24-1, with D unclear. This CDR3 spans 17 amino acids. Per the germline V gene, CDR1 is KGHDR and CDR2 is SFDVKD. The germline V and J ends were trimmed by 10 bases and 0 bases, with 18 bases remaining between them. CDR3 sequence (DNA): TGTGCCACAGAGTGTTCGATCAGGAGCTCCTATAATTCACCCCTCCACTTT. It translates to CATECSIRSSYNSPLHF.

This clonotype was seen many times. The rearrangement uses TRBV7-9 and TRBJ2-2; 10 bases line up with TRBD2. The V gene end was trimmed by 5 bases and the J gene end by 3 bases; junction bases not matched to a gene: 9. The germline V gene encodes CDR1 SEHNR and CDR2 FQNEAQ (reference sequence). This CDR3 contains 17 residues. The CDR3 DNA reads TGTGCCAGCAGCCCAAGGACTAGCGGTTCCTACACCGGGGAGCTGTTTTTT. This gives the protein CASSPRTSGSYTGELFF.

Details on this clonotype: An end of the junction differs from the germline gene, which may be a read error. The CDR3 region has the DNA TGTGCCCGCAGCACAGGGACAGTTGGAGAGCAGTACTTC. This gives the protein CARSTGTVGEQYF. This chain connects TRBV5-6 to TRBJ2-7; 7 bases are a match to TRBD1. CDR1 is SGHDT, CDR2 YYEEEE, per germline. The CDR3 loop spans 13 amino acids.

This clonotype was seen repeatedly, ten times or more. The chain links TRBV19 to TRBJ1-1; TRBD1 matches at 10 bases. CDR1 LNHDA and CDR2 SQIVND come from the germline V gene (reference sequence). CDR3 length equals 15 residues. Unmatched junction bases numbered 8, after V lost 5 bases and J lost 5 bases. The CDR3 sequence is CASSRTGGRSTEAFF. In DNA form, the CDR3 reads TGTGCCAGTAGTCGGACAGGGGGGCGGAGTACTGAAGCTTTCTTT.